This T cell receptor beta chain was sequenced in a study of T cells in narcolepsy. Study-level information: Patients with NT1 or NT2 and healthy control donors were enrolled. Study results and caveats: Blood of same and different patients, but not healthy controls, reportedly held recurring autoreactive clonotypes. Autoreactive HCRT-specific and TRIB2-specific clonotypes were marked in same-patient CSF-versus-blood CD4+ comparisons.

V shed 5 bases and J shed 3 bases, with 8 bases lying between them. CDR1 and CDR2 from the germline V gene are SGHTA and FQGNSA. CDR3 length: 13 amino acids. Assay: immunoSEQ multiplex PCR; the TCRdb copy retains only in-frame clones and omits some. This table holds 25,000 to 35,000 clones, around 80% found once. About this clone itself: Its antigen is unknown.

The source is a human donor with narcolepsy. Sequencing input: CD45RA- memory CD4+ T cells from PBMCs. The chain couples TRBV7-2 to TRBJ1-3; D not resolved. CDR3 residues: CASSPNFGNTIYF. CDR3 sequence (DNA): TGTGCCAGCAGCCCTAACTTTGGAAACACCATATATTTT.